This TCR beta chain was recorded in a study of T cells after yellow fever vaccination. In its sample, this clonotype was seen many times. What it recognizes is unknown. Each CDR3 protein is one row after TCRdb ran MiXCR on the 5' RACE reads. The data show 250,000 or so distinct CDR3 sequences, roughly 3.5% seen once. The study's findings and limits: Subsequent booster samples again held most clones from primary vaccination (more than 95% CD4, roughly 88% CD8).

This clonotype originated in a man aged 18 to 35 who received the YFV17D yellow fever vaccine. The input for sequencing was PBMCs, taken 15 days after the yellow fever booster vaccination.

This chain's CDR3 is CASSLDPYEQYF. The CDR3 DNA reads TGTGCCAGCAGCCTAGATCCCTACGAGCAGTACTTC. The chain has TRBV7-9 and TRBJ2-7; no reliable D call. Per germline, CDR1 SEHNR and CDR2 FQNEAQ (reference sequence). This CDR3 has 12 amino acids. Trimming pared 5 bases from V and 2 bases from J, leaving 7 bases between.